This T cell receptor (beta chain) originates from a study of cytomegalovirus exposure and HLA in healthy donors. Study-wide findings and caveats: An analysis was carried out at a later point. It showed that HLA-associated TCR beta chains were more clonally expanded than equally common non-associated chains. According to the study, approximately 150 TCR beta chains were cytomegalovirus-associated. Presence/absence analyses treated sequencing depth as roughly uniform across donors. Beyond CMV serostatus, there was no information to go on about immune exposure.

The PCR employed 60 Vbeta primers together with 13 Jbeta primers. The assay was immunoSEQ multiplex PCR, and TCRdb's table has in-frame clones only and misses some. The sample holds 90,000 to 120,000 clones, about 74% seen once. With 1 base removed from V and 6 bases from J, the gap between germline ends came to 7 bases. From germline, CDR1 is PRHDT and CDR2 FYEKMQ (reference sequence). The CDR3 is 13 residues long. Of note for this clone: As yet, its antigen is unknown.

The TCR originated in a woman aged 40 to 50 in good health and CMV-seropositive. Input material: PBMCs. The chain recombines TRBV13 with TRBJ2-1; weak D call: TRBD2 (5 bases). The CDR3 bases are TGTGCCAGCAGCTTAGTCCGGGGCAATGAGCAGTTCTTC. Residues: CASSLVRGNEQFF. Supplemented by reference TRBV13 and TRBJ2-1, the full variable domain reads AAGVIQSPRHLIKEKRETATLKCYPIPRHDTVYWYQQGPGQDPQFLISFYEKMQSDKGSIPDRFSAQQFSDYHSELNMSSLELGDSALYFCASSLVRGNEQFFGPGTRLTVL.